The entry that follows covers one T cell receptor (beta chain) sequence. Its antigen is not known. This record belongs to a study of T cell responses to AZD1222 COVID-19 vaccine. This table comes from immunoSEQ multiplex PCR, and its TCRdb copy is limited to in-frame clones, with some not included. The top ten clones hold under 5% of a sample with approximately 77,000 clones, around 90% of them seen once. General study findings and limits: Clonal diversity was possibly underestimated, and white British individuals and females predominated among donors.

Looked up from germline, CDR1 is LGHNA and CDR2 is YNFKEQ. The CDR3 has 15 residues. The V gene end was trimmed by 0 bases and the J gene end by 6 bases; junction bases not matched to a gene: 4. This chain connects TRBV4-2 to TRBJ1-4, with TRBD1 matching over 7 bases. The clonotype was recovered from an adult who received the AZD1222 COVID-19 vaccine. This material consisted of peripheral blood, taken 28 days after the second AZD1222 dose. CDR3 residues: CASSQEYRGHEKLFF. The CDR3 nucleotides are TGTGCCAGCAGCCAAGAGTACAGGGGTCATGAAAAACTGTTTTTT.